These 2 T cell receptor beta chains came from one sample sequenced in a study of blood T cell repertoires in COVID-19. The protocol was immunoSEQ multiplex PCR, while the TCRdb copy is restricted to in-frame clones and leaves out a portion. This sample yields about 62,000 clones, of which around 91% are seen a single time; 18% belongs to the top ten. The source material was peripheral blood. The receptors were sampled from a woman in her sixties or seventies with COVID-19, enrolled during active disease.

The chain uses TRBV7-2 and TRBJ1-5; D is uncertain. The germline gives CDR1 SGHTA, CDR2 FQGNSA. Trimming removed 2 bases at V and 7 bases at J, with 6 bases between. The length of the CDR3 is 12 residues. CDR3: CASSLREQPQHF. CDR3 coding DNA: TGTGCCAGCAGCTTACGGGAGCAGCCCCAGCATTTT.

The CDR3 loop reads CASSLVAGTDHGYTF. The CDR3 bases are TGTGCCAGCAGCTTAGTAGCTGGGACAGATCATGGCTACACCTTC. This chain joins TRBV11-2 and TRBJ1-2; 7 bases align to TRBD1. The germline V gene has CDR1 SGHAT and CDR2 FQNNGV. V was pared by 1 base and J by 6 bases, with 8 bases of the junction left unmatched. The CDR3 has 15 amino acids.